The clone carrying this T cell receptor (beta chain) was counted once. Its antigen is unknown. Treatment denoted: oral pan-JAK inhibitor, 5-10 mg twice daily. The data are from a study of CD8+ T cells in alopecia areata. Study-wide context: Tofacitinib therapy lasting 6 to 18 months was followed by 6 months off drug.

RNA was isolated and reverse transcribed to cDNA, the sequencing template. Profiled with immunoSEQ multiplex PCR; TCRdb holds only in-frame clones, not every one. The sample contains around 190,000 clones, approximately 56% of which appear only once. Study-level results: A great number of expanded lesional clones endured in scalp and blood during tofacitinib. The study found higher clonality in lesional than normal scalp, especially in alopecia totalis/universalis.

The source material was CD4+ T cells sorted from blood, sampled at week 4, from a patient treated with tofacitinib. The sequence was collected from a human donor with alopecia areata.

The CDR3 sequence: CASSLGRTPRADTQYF. Here the CDR3 DNA reads TGTGCCAGCAGCTTGGGTCGGACTCCAAGGGCAGATACGCAGTATTTT. V is TRBV5-4 and J is TRBJ2-3; D is possibly TRBD2 (5 bases). This CDR3 is built from 16 residues. With 0 bases removed from V and 4 bases from J, the gap between germline ends came to 15 bases. Germline assignment: CDR1 SGHNT and CDR2 YYREEE (reference sequence).